This T cell receptor (beta chain) was identified during a study of Ad26.COV2.S vaccination and SARS-CoV-2 variants. Notes on the study in general: People who got the vaccine had more spike-specific TCR breadth than people who got placebo. Placebo recipients and vaccine recipients were similar in non-spike TCR breadth.

The sample's treatment: roughly 20 received Ad26.COV2.S at low or high dose, single or two shots; roughly 5 received placebo; per-sample allocation not given. After the first vaccine or placebo injection, samples were drawn on day 63. Trimming removed 2 bases from V and 5 bases from J, with 7 bases in between. Germline CDR1 reads SEHNR; CDR2 reads FQNEAQ (reference sequence). This CDR3 has 12 residues. Details on this clone: Its specificity is unknown.

TCRdb's table, derived via immunoSEQ multiplex PCR, lists solely in-frame clones and lacks some. The data show a few hundred thousand clones, roughly 88% seen once. V usage is TRBV7-9 and J usage is TRBJ2-7; D remains ambiguous. The source of this sequence is a person aged 18 to 59 who received the Ad26.COV2.S COVID-19 vaccine or a placebo. Sequencing used peripheral blood, obtained in a trial of Ad26.COV2.S vaccine versus placebo. Here the CDR3 reads CASSLSPNEQYF. Here the CDR3 DNA reads TGTGCCAGCAGCTTAAGCCCGAACGAGCAGTACTTC. Full variable domain (rest looked up from reference TRBV7-9 and TRBJ2-7): DTGVSQNPRHKITKRGQNVTFRCDPISEHNRLYWYRQTLGQGPEFLTYFQNEAQLEKSRLLSDRFSAERPKGSFSTLEIQRTEQGDSAMYLCASSLSPNEQYFGPGTRLTVT.